One and the same sample provided the 26 T cell receptor beta chains below, sequenced in a study of blood T cell repertoires in COVID-19 (TCRdb year 2020). Library preparation was by the immunoSEQ multiplex PCR assay. TCRdb re-hosts the immuneACCESS table, in-frame sequences only. Its copies lack some clones; in the studies checked, an unresolved V gene accounts for under half of them, and the cause for the rest is not known. Present in this sample are about 260,000 clones, 80% to 90% of which were seen just once. Around 4% of the sample comes from the top ten. Sequencing was performed on peripheral blood. The receptors were sampled from a man aged 55 to 69 with acute or convalescent COVID-19.

The V gene is TRBV7-3, the J gene TRBJ2-1; TRBD2 matches at 9 bases. The CDR3 sequence is 15 residues long. Losses at the gene ends were 2 bases for V and 6 bases for J; bases not matched to a gene: 5. Germline assignment: CDR1 SGHTA and CDR2 FQGTGA. The CDR3 reads CASSLGGSGSNEQFF. CDR3 coding DNA: TGTGCCAGCAGCTTAGGTGGTAGCGGGAGCAATGAGCAGTTCTTC.

The chain couples TRBV27 to TRBJ2-1, with D possibly being TRBD1 (5 bases). The CDR3 totals 14 residues. In germline, CDR1 is MNHEY, CDR2 SMNVEV (reference sequence). Trimming cost V 5 bases and J 4 bases, with 12 bases left between them. CDR3 coding DNA: TGTGCCAGCAGTCCAACGGACATATACAATGAGCAGTTCTTC. Translating gives CASSPTDIYNEQFF.

The rearrangement joins TRBV30 to TRBJ1-1, with a possible D match to TRBD1 (5 bases). V was clipped by 2 bases and J by 1 base, with 11 bases between them. The CDR3 runs 14 residues. CDR1 and CDR2 from the germline V gene are GTSNPN and SVGIG (reference sequence). CDR3 sequence: CAWSSGVANTEAFF. The CDR3, as DNA: TGTGCCTGGAGTTCGGGGGTGGCGAACACTGAAGCTTTCTTT.

In this sample, this clone turned up once. J is TRBJ2-2 and V is TRBV19; D not resolved. V shed 6 bases and J shed 4 bases, with 9 bases lying between them. The CDR3 is made up of 13 amino acids. The germline V gene has CDR1 LNHDA and CDR2 SQIVND (reference sequence). The CDR3 protein is CASRPSSTGELFF. DNA of the CDR3: TGTGCCAGTAGGCCGTCTAGCACCGGGGAGCTGTTTTTT.

This clone was picked up a small number of times. CDR3 bases: TGTGCTAGTGTCCGACAGGGGAGGATCTATCAGCCCCAGCATTTT. Translating gives CASVRQGRIYQPQHF. The V call is TRBV12-5, the J call TRBJ1-5; TRBD1 agrees at 8 bases. The CDR3 has 15 amino acids. V lost 7 bases and J lost 5; bases outside the gene matches: 10. Per germline, CDR1 LGHNT and CDR2 FRNRAP.

The chain uses TRBV7-8 and TRBJ1-1; D is unresolved. CDR1 and CDR2 from the germline V gene are SGHVS and FQNEAQ. This CDR3 is 13 amino acids long. Deletions cut 3 bases from V and 3 bases from J, with 8 bases between. The CDR3 reads CASSFTVDTEAFF. The CDR3 DNA follows: TGTGCCAGCAGCTTTACGGTGGACACTGAAGCTTTCTTT.

The V gene is TRBV10-3, the J gene TRBJ1-1, with 10 bases that match TRBD1. The CDR3 has 17 amino acids. The germline gives CDR1 ENHRY, CDR2 SYGVKD. V lost 3 bases and J lost 7; bases outside the gene matches: 14. The CDR3 sequence: CAISDLPPGQGSSEAFF. The CDR3 DNA reads as TGTGCCATCAGTGACCTACCACCGGGACAGGGGTCGAGTGAAGCTTTCTTT.

J is TRBJ2-1 and V is TRBV18; 8 positions agree with TRBD2. Per the germline V gene, CDR1 is KGHSH and CDR2 is LQKENI. J lost 8 bases, V lost 3 bases, and 12 bases had no gene match. CDR3 length equals 16 residues. The CDR3 loop reads CASSPGPGLETDEQFF. DNA for the CDR3: TGTGCCAGCTCACCGGGGCCGGGACTAGAAACCGATGAGCAGTTCTTC.

The chain joins TRBV6-1 to TRBJ2-4; 8 nucleotides align to TRBD1. The V and J ends lost 8 bases and 4 bases, in that order; junction bases with no gene match: 4. The CDR3 runs 13 residues. Looked up from germline, CDR1 is MNHNS and CDR2 is SASEGT. Here the CDR3 reads CASRDRTKNIQYF. DNA for the CDR3: TGTGCCAGCCGGGACAGGACGAAAAACATTCAGTACTTC.

J is TRBJ2-7 and V is TRBV6-2 or TRBV6-3, with 11 bases lining up with TRBD2. The trim removed 6 bases at V and 4 bases at J, leaving 8 bases unmatched. Germline CDR1 MNHEY, CDR2 SVGEGT. The CDR3 covers 15 residues. CDR3 sequence: CASSPKTSGIYEQYF. The CDR3 DNA follows: TGTGCCAGCAGCCCTAAGACTAGCGGGATTTACGAGCAGTACTTC.

The chain recombines TRBV29-1 with TRBJ2-7, with 9 bases lining up with TRBD1. The CDR3 has 14 amino acids. CDR1 SQVTM and CDR2 ANQGSEA come from the germline V gene. The V and J ends lost 5 bases and 2 bases, in that order; junction bases with no gene match: 7. CDR3: CSVHTGTGTYEQYF. In nucleotides, the CDR3 is TGCAGCGTTCATACCGGGACAGGGACCTACGAGCAGTACTTC.

The CDR3: CASSHLGGDGYNEQFF. Written as DNA, the CDR3 is TGTGCCAGCAGCCACTTGGGAGGAGACGGGTACAATGAGCAGTTCTTC. This chain connects TRBV5-4 to TRBJ2-1; tentatively, D is TRBD2 (6 bases). Trimming pared 4 bases from V and 4 bases from J, leaving 18 bases between. The CDR3 length is 16 residues. Germline V lookup: CDR1 SGHNT, CDR2 YYREEE (reference sequence).

V is TRBV7-9 and J is TRBJ1-5, with a tentative D call TRBD1 (6 bases). V lost 3 bases and J lost 4, with 22 bases in between. The CDR3 contains 18 residues. Germline V CDR1 and CDR2: SEHNR, FQNEAQ (reference sequence). The DNA of the CDR3 is TGTGCCAGCAGCTTGGGGGGGGAAGGGGGTCAGAGAAATCAGCCCCAGCATTTT. Translating gives CASSLGGEGGQRNQPQHF.

This clone was seen a handful of times. The chain has TRBV6-1 and TRBJ1-1; maybe TRBD1 (6 bases). Looked up from germline, CDR1 is MNHNS and CDR2 is SASEGT. The V gene lost 0 bases and the J gene lost 13 bases, with 27 bases spanning the gap. CDR3 length: 17 amino acids. The CDR3, as DNA: TGTGCCAGCAGTGAAGCGGTTGGGGGCGCTATGTCCGGGTCCTTTTTCTTT. This gives the protein CASSEAVGGAMSGSFFF.

The rearrangement uses TRBV4-2 and TRBJ2-3; 10 bases are a match to TRBD2. Germline V gene sequence: CDR1 LGHNA, CDR2 YNFKEQ. With V trimmed by 4 bases and J by 5 bases, 9 bases remained unmatched. This CDR3 contains 16 residues. CDR3 sequence: CASSPHLAGDLDTQYF. The DNA of the CDR3 is TGTGCCAGCAGCCCTCACCTAGCGGGAGATTTAGATACGCAGTATTTT.

This clone was recorded only once. This CDR3 is CASSQVATQYF. The CDR3 DNA follows: TGTGCCAGCAGCCAGGTGGCGACCCAGTACTTC. This chain connects TRBV6-6 to TRBJ2-5, with unresolved D. Looked up from germline, CDR1 is MNHNY and CDR2 is SVGAGI (reference sequence). The V and J ends lost 6 bases and 7 bases respectively, with 9 bases between them. The CDR3 is 11 residues long.

J is TRBJ2-4 and V is TRBV2; TRBD1 matches at 7 bases. Per the germline V gene, CDR1 is SNHLY and CDR2 is FYNNEI. The trim removed 6 bases at V and 0 bases at J, leaving 5 bases unmatched. CDR3 size: 15 residues. CDR3 nucleotide sequence: TGTGCCAGCAGCCCACAGGGGCTAGCCAAAAACATTCAGTACTTC. Protein sequence: CASSPQGLAKNIQYF.

This rearrangement joins TRBV3-1 (or the pseudogene TRBV3-2) to TRBJ2-2; possible D gene TRBD1, 6 bases. The V gene lost 6 bases and the J gene lost 4 bases, with 18 bases spanning the gap. The germline V gene encodes CDR1 LGHDT and CDR2 YNNKEL (reference sequence). The CDR3 length is 16 residues. CDR3 protein: CASRHNPGQTTGELFF. The CDR3 coding sequence is TGTGCCAGCAGACACAACCCCGGACAGACCACCGGGGAGCTGTTTTTT.

V and J are TRBV6-2 or TRBV6-3 and TRBJ2-2, with D tentatively TRBD1 (5 bases). V gave up 2 bases and J gave up 5 bases, with 6 bases separating them. CDR3 size: 13 residues. Germline V gene data show CDR1 as MNHEY and CDR2 as SVGEGT. CDR3 region: CASSYRQTGELFF. In nucleotides, the CDR3 is TGTGCCAGCAGTTACAGACAGACCGGGGAGCTGTTTTTT.

This chain links TRBV21-1 with TRBJ2-7; the table gives TRBD1 as D, unverified against the DNA. TRBV21-1 is a documented pseudogene. The CDR3 is made up of 13 amino acids. This chain's CDR3 is CASLQLQGPPEYF. CDR3 nucleotides: TGTGCCAGCCTCCAATTACAGGGGCCTCCTGAGTACTTC.

The chain uses TRBV6-6 and TRBJ2-3; D may be TRBD1 (8 bases). CDR1 and CDR2 from the germline V gene are MNHNY and SVGAGI (reference sequence). V lost 6 bases, J lost 2 bases, and 24 bases lay in between. This CDR3 comprises 18 residues. The CDR3 nucleotides are TGTGCCAGCAGCCGACAGGGGCGGTGGACTAGTCCCACAGATACGCAGTATTTT. This translates into CASSRQGRWTSPTDTQYF.

V usage is TRBV19 and J usage is TRBJ2-7; 10 bases are a match to TRBD1. The V segment lost 4 bases and the J segment 2 bases; nucleotides outside the gene matches: 2. This CDR3 is built from 14 residues. Per germline, CDR1 LNHDA and CDR2 SQIVND (reference sequence). The CDR3, as DNA: TGTGCCAGTAGTAGAGGACAGGGGGCCTACGAGCAGTACTTC. Translating it yields CASSRGQGAYEQYF.

This sequence joins TRBV4-1 and TRBJ2-1; perhaps TRBD1 as D (6 bases). Trimming shortened V by 1 base and J by 5 bases, and 12 bases separated the two germline ends. From germline, CDR1 is MGHRA and CDR2 YSYEKL. The CDR3 extends over 15 amino acids. Written as DNA, the CDR3 is TGCGCCAGCAGCCAAGCTTTTGGACAGAACAATGAGCAGTTCTTC. It encodes CASSQAFGQNNEQFF.

V gene TRBV6-4 combines with J gene TRBJ2-1; TRBD2 agrees at 7 bases. The CDR3 has 14 amino acids. With V trimmed by 3 bases and J by 6 bases, 5 bases remained unmatched. Germline CDR1 and CDR2: MRHNA and SNTAGT. In nucleotides, the CDR3 is TGTGCCAGCAGTGAATTACGCGGGGGCAATGAGCAGTTCTTC. It encodes CASSELRGGNEQFF.

V is TRBV12-3 or TRBV12-4 and J is TRBJ2-7, with D tentatively TRBD2 (6 bases). The V and J ends lost 4 bases and 6 bases respectively, with 13 bases between them. The length of the CDR3 is 13 residues. The CDR3 loop reads CASSYGTPGEQYF. The CDR3 DNA reads TGTGCCAGCAGTTACGGGACTCCCGGCGAGCAGTACTTC.

The J gene is TRBJ1-5, the V gene TRBV28; a weak D match, TRBD1 (5 bases). Germline V gene lookup returns CDR1 MDHEN and CDR2 SYDVKM. The CDR3 extends over 17 amino acids. The ends were cut back, 1 base at V and 2 bases at J, with 15 bases in the middle. The CDR3 is CASSLLGRARGNQPQHF. CDR3 nucleotide sequence: TGTGCCAGCAGTTTATTAGGCAGGGCCAGGGGCAATCAGCCCCAGCATTTT.